This T cell receptor beta chain was recovered during a study of control samples from healthy donors and cancer patients. Only in-frame clones appear in the TCRdb table, and some are missing; sequencing was by immunoSEQ multiplex PCR. In the table there are about 150,000 clones, almost 90% of which are singletons. The CDR3 contains 15 residues. Between the trimmed V and J ends, which lost 0 bases and 2 bases, there was a span of 10 bases. Germline CDR1 is MNHEY and CDR2 is SVGEGT. Sequencing used blood. The clonotype originates from a man aged 18 to 29 in good health. This chain uses TRBV6-2 or TRBV6-3 with TRBJ2-5, with D uncertain. The CDR3 nucleotides read TGTGCCAGCAGTTACTCGACGGAAAATCAAGAGACCCAGTACTTC. As protein: CASSYSTENQETQYF.